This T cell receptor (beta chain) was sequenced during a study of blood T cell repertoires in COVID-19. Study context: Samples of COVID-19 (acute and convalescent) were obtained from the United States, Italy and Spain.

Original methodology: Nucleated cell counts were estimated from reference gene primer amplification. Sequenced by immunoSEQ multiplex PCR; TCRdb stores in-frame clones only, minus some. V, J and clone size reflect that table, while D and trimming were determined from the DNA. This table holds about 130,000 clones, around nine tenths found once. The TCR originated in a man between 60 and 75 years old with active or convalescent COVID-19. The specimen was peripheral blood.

The CDR3 protein is CASRRDGYEQYF. The CDR3 DNA reads TGTGCCAGCAGGCGGGACGGGTACGAGCAGTACTTC. This chain links TRBV2 with TRBJ2-7; D possibly corresponds to TRBD2 (6 bases). The CDR3 covers 12 residues. Deletions cut 6 bases from V and 4 bases from J, with 10 bases between. Germline CDR1 reads SNHLY; CDR2 reads FYNNEI.